This T cell receptor beta chain was identified during a study of blood T cell repertoires in COVID-19. Whole-study context: Spain, Italy and the United States supplied samples that represented acute and convalescent COVID-19. In each case, the material was cDNA or gDNA derived from T cells, B-cell-depleted T cells, or PBMCs.

In the study's own analysis: The authors estimated nucleated cell counts from reference gene primer amplification. Clones were read by immunoSEQ multiplex PCR, and TCRdb kept only the in-frame ones, dropping some. V and J calls and clone size are as listed in that table; D and trimming were resolved from the DNA. Among tens of thousands of clones listed, around 91% were seen once. This CDR3 has 14 amino acids. The V end lost 2 bases, the J end lost 9 bases, and 11 bases lay between the germline ends. The germline gives CDR1 ENHRY, CDR2 SYGVKD. The receptor's source is a man aged 70 or older with active or convalescent COVID-19. The chain carries TRBV10-3 and TRBJ1-6; no reliable D call. Sequences were obtained from peripheral blood. CDR3 in amino acids: CAISEGRGGSPLHF. The CDR3 DNA reads TGTGCCATCAGTGAGGGGAGAGGCGGTTCACCCCTCCACTTT.